These 3 T cell receptor beta chains were sequenced from one sample in a study of blood T cells in healthy people across ages. A second about 7 to 11 cycle PCR used barcoded and J-beta primers. A single record per CDR3 protein comes from TCRdb applying MiXCR to the 5' RACE reads. This table has about 670,000 distinct CDR3 sequences, about 43% appearing once. Sequenced material: blood. These TCRs come from an elderly man in good health.

This clonotype was found many times. The gene calls are TRBV6-6 and TRBJ2-5, with 7 bases fitting TRBD1. Germline CDR1 reads MNHNY; CDR2 reads SVGAGI (reference sequence). Trimming cost V 5 bases and J 4 bases; bases outside gene matches: 7. The CDR3 consists of 14 residues. For the CDR3, the DNA is TGTGCCAGCAGTACAGCGACAGGGAGAGAGACCCAGTACTTC. This gives the protein CASSTATGRETQYF.

V and J are TRBV3-1 and TRBJ2-6; 9 bases are a match to TRBD1. V dropped 5 bases and J dropped 0; count of bases not matched to a gene: 5. The CDR3 length is 17 residues. Germline CDR1 and CDR2: LGHDT and YNNKEL (reference sequence). CDR3 loop: CASSSKGQGSGANVLTF. CDR3 coding DNA: TGTGCCAGCAGCTCCAAGGGACAGGGCTCTGGGGCCAACGTCCTGACTTTC.

This clonotype was seen a few times. This chain connects TRBV15 to TRBJ2-4, with TRBD1 matching over 8 bases. With V trimmed by 0 bases and J by 5 bases, 12 bases remained unmatched. CDR3 size: 18 residues. The germline V gene has CDR1 LNHNV and CDR2 YYDKDF (reference sequence). The CDR3 nucleotides read TGTGCCACCAGCAGAGATCCACACACAGGGGGAGGCCAAAACATTCAGTACTTC. Protein product: CATSRDPHTGGGQNIQYF.